Each of the 18 T cell receptor beta chains below was sequenced from the same sample in a study of early T cells in non-severe SARS-CoV-2 infection. Via MiXCR, TCRdb re-called the 5' RACE reads, giving one row per CDR3 protein. Altogether 77,000 or so distinct CDR3 sequences are present, about 14% being singletons, with the ten largest covering roughly 4.2%. The material was whole blood, obtained at baseline. The receptors here all came from an adult who was a healthcare worker with PCR-confirmed SARS-CoV-2 infection or an uninfected control (not recorded which).

This clonotype was recorded at least ten times. The chain joins TRBV19 to TRBJ2-7, with D perhaps TRBD2 (6 bases). The germline V and J ends were trimmed by 3 bases and 2 bases, with 14 bases remaining between them. The germline CDR1 and CDR2 sequences are LNHDA and SQIVND (reference sequence). CDR3 length: 15 residues. CDR3 coding DNA: TGTGCCAGTAGTATCTCTAGCGCCTCAGCCTACGAGCAGTACTTC. This encodes CASSISSASAYEQYF.

This clonotype turned up a few times. The genes are TRBV21-1 and TRBJ1-6; TRBD1, the table's D call, lacks a check against the DNA. TRBV21-1 is termed a pseudogene. CDR3 length: 18 amino acids. In nucleotides, the CDR3 is TGTGCCAGCAGCAAAGGTCCCGGACCGGGAACGGTTTGGTCACCCCTCCACTTT. Protein product: CASSKGPGPGTVWSPLHF.

The chain carries TRBV20-1 and TRBJ2-7; D is possibly TRBD2 (5 bases). Germline lookup yields CDR1 DFQATT and CDR2 SNEGSKA (reference sequence). The V and J ends lost 3 bases and 0 bases respectively, with 12 bases between them. The CDR3 has 14 amino acids. The CDR3 is CSASYGDISYEQYF. Here the CDR3 DNA reads TGCAGTGCTAGCTACGGGGATATCTCCTACGAGCAGTACTTC.

The table lists this clonotype with a few counts. The chain is built from TRBV12-3 or TRBV12-4 and TRBJ2-2; TRBD2 matches 8 bases. The CDR3 sequence is 17 residues long. V dropped 5 bases and J dropped 4; count of bases not matched to a gene: 12. CDR3 sequence reads: CASSPQGAGGVTGELFF. CDR3 sequence (DNA): TGTGCCAGCAGTCCACAGGGCGCGGGAGGTGTCACCGGGGAGCTGTTTTTT.

The V gene is TRBV15, the J gene TRBJ2-5; D is unresolved. The V gene lost 4 bases and the J gene lost 5 bases, with 11 bases spanning the gap. The CDR3 spans 13 residues. CDR1 is LNHNV, CDR2 YYDKDF, per germline (reference sequence). The CDR3, as DNA: TGTGCCACCAGCATTCGACATACGGAGACCCAGTACTTC. Amino acid sequence: CATSIRHTETQYF.

Ten or more counts support this clonotype. CDR3 nucleotide sequence: TGTGCCAGTTCTCCGGGACTAGCCAACTACGAGCAGTACTTC. Amino acid sequence: CASSPGLANYEQYF. V and J are TRBV3-1 and TRBJ2-7; TRBD2 aligns across 9 bases. V was pared by 9 bases and J by 3 bases, with 9 bases of the junction left unmatched. The germline V gene has CDR1 LGHDT and CDR2 YNNKEL (reference sequence). The CDR3 sequence is 14 residues long.

The chain carries TRBV3-1 and TRBJ1-1; D is unclear. The V end lost 3 bases, the J end lost 0 bases, and 8 bases lay between the germline ends. CDR1 is LGHDT, CDR2 YNNKEL, per germline (reference sequence). The CDR3 is made up of 14 amino acids. The CDR3 DNA is TGTGCCAGCAGCCAGACACCCATGAACACTGAAGCTTTCTTT. Translating it yields CASSQTPMNTEAFF. Full variable domain (outside the CDR3, taken from reference TRBV3-1 and TRBJ1-1): DTAVSQTPKYLVTQMGNDKSIKCEQNLGHDTMYWYKQDSKKFLKIMFSYNNKELIINETVPNRFSPKSPDKAHLNLHINSLELGDSAVYFCASSQTPMNTEAFFGQGTRLTVV.

The table lists this clonotype with a count of one. V and J are TRBV12-3 or TRBV12-4 and TRBJ2-1, with a possible D match to TRBD2 (6 bases). The CDR3 is 15 residues long. Trimming took 3 bases from V and 4 from J, leaving 13 bases between them. This CDR3 reads CASSLGAGTYNEQFF. For the CDR3, the DNA is TGTGCCAGCAGTTTGGGTGCGGGGACTTACAATGAGCAGTTCTTC.

This clonotype was detected only once. V and J are TRBV13 and TRBJ2-1; 12 bases line up with TRBD2. Germline trimming cut 5 bases from V and 10 bases from J; bases unmatched to any gene: 9. The CDR3 extends over 15 amino acids. Germline V gives CDR1 PRHDT, CDR2 FYEKMQ (reference sequence). This chain's CDR3 is CASSARLAGAGEQFF. The DNA for the CDR3 is TGTGCCAGCAGCGCCCGACTAGCGGGAGCGGGCGAGCAGTTCTTC.

This clonotype was counted a few times. The CDR3 sequence: CSARTGTADTQYF. The CDR3 nucleotides read TGCAGCGCCCGGACAGGGACCGCAGATACGCAGTATTTT. The chain has TRBV29-1 and TRBJ2-3, with 8 positions matching TRBD1. The CDR3 length is 13 residues. Per germline, CDR1 SQVTM and CDR2 ANQGSEA. The junction had 7 bases not matched to a gene; V was cut back by 7 bases and J by 4 bases.

This clonotype was seen many times. This chain uses TRBV20-1 with TRBJ1-1, with D unresolved. The CDR3 has 15 residues. The V gene's germline CDR1 is DFQATT and CDR2 SNEGSKA (reference sequence). V was trimmed by 0 bases and J by 0 bases, leaving 11 bases between them. CDR3 amino acids: CSARDLSTLNTEAFF. The CDR3 region has the DNA TGCAGTGCTAGAGACCTGTCGACGTTGAACACTGAAGCTTTCTTT.

The rearrangement links TRBV9 to TRBJ2-3; D remains unclear. Germline V gene lookup returns CDR1 SGDLS and CDR2 YYNGEE. CDR3 length: 14 amino acids. Trimming took off 0 bases at V and 5 bases at J, with 10 bases between the two ends. CDR3 residues: CASSVGQDGDTQYF. CDR3 in DNA: TGTGCCAGCAGCGTAGGGCAGGACGGAGATACGCAGTATTTT.

V usage is TRBV3-1 and J usage is TRBJ2-5, with D unresolved. Germline V gene sequence: CDR1 LGHDT, CDR2 YNNKEL (reference sequence). V shed 1 base and J shed 7 bases, with 10 bases lying between them. This CDR3 contains 13 residues. CDR3 loop: CASSQVLLGTQYF. The CDR3 DNA reads TGTGCCAGCAGCCAAGTCCTCTTAGGGACCCAGTACTTC.

The CDR3 bases are TGTGCCACCAGTGATTCGGACAGGGAAACCCAGCATTTT. Protein sequence: CATSDSDRETQHF. The chain combines TRBV24-1 with TRBJ1-5, with 8 positions matching TRBD1. V shed 2 bases and J 11 bases; nucleotides not matched to a gene: 4. Germline lookup yields CDR1 KGHDR and CDR2 SFDVKD. The CDR3 is made up of 13 amino acids.

This chain links TRBV5-4 with TRBJ2-7; 14 bases are shared with TRBD2. Germline V gene sequence: CDR1 SGHNT, CDR2 YYREEE (reference sequence). The J segment lost 0 bases and the V segment lost 3 bases, leaving 5 bases of the junction unmatched. The CDR3 covers 17 residues. CDR3 sequence: CASSWTSGRPRSYEQYF. CDR3 sequence (DNA): TGTGCCAGCAGCTGGACTAGCGGGAGGCCCCGCTCCTACGAGCAGTACTTC.

This clonotype has only a few counts. V usage is TRBV28 and J usage is TRBJ1-1, with TRBD1 identical over 9 bases. CDR1 and CDR2 (germline): MDHEN, SYDVKM. CDR3 length: 15 amino acids. After removal of 3 bases from V and 1 base from J, the junction contained 3 bases not matched to a gene. Here the CDR3 DNA reads TGTGCCAGCAGTTTGGCGGGACAGGGGAACACTGAAGCTTTCTTT. Translation: CASSLAGQGNTEAFF.

The gene calls are TRBV30 and TRBJ2-3; TRBD1 is a possible D gene (5 bases). V was trimmed by 3 bases and J by 2 bases, leaving 12 bases between them. Germline V CDR1 and CDR2: GTSNPN, SVGIG (reference sequence). CDR3 length: 14 amino acids. The chain's CDR3 is CAWRQGHPTDTQYF. CDR3 DNA: TGTGCCTGGAGGCAGGGCCATCCCACAGATACGCAGTATTTT.

J is TRBJ2-2 and V is TRBV29-1, with D possibly being TRBD2 (6 bases). Germline loops: CDR1 SQVTM, CDR2 ANQGSEA. V was trimmed by 7 bases and J by 4 bases, leaving 19 bases between them. There are 15 residues in the CDR3. CDR3 sequence: CSAHPGGVGTGELFF. CDR3 sequence (DNA): TGCAGCGCTCACCCAGGCGGGGTAGGCACCGGGGAGCTGTTTTTT.